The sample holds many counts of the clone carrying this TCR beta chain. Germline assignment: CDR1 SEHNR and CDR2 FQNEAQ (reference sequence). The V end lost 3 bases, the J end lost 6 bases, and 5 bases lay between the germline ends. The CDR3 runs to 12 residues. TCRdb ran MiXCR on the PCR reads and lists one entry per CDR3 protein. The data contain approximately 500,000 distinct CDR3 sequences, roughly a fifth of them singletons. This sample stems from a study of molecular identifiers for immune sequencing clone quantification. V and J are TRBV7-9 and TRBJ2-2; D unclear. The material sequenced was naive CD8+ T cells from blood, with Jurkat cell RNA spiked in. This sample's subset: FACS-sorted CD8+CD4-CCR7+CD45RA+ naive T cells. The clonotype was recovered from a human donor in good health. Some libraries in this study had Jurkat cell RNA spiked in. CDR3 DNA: TGTGCCAGCAGCTTCGTCCCCGGGGAGCTGTTTTTT. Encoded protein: CASSFVPGELFF.